This T cell receptor (beta chain) was captured in a study of T cells in Graves' hyperthyroidism and ophthalmopathy. Amplified TCR beta CDR3 regions came from RNA transcripts. Researchers ran a first-round RT-PCR on the TCR CDR3 using the HTBI primer set. TCRdb reprocessed the multiplex PCR reads with MiXCR, giving one entry per CDR3 protein. This table holds 650,000 to 750,000 distinct CDR3 sequences, around 15% found once. This clonotype was picked up many times. This clonotype was sampled from a woman in her late teens or twenties with Graves' hyperthyroidism. The material sequenced was blood.

The CDR3 bases are TGTGCCAGCAGTTTCCCCCGAGGGGTCTCCAGGGTGGAGACCCAGTACTTC. It codes for CASSFPRGVSRVETQYF. The chain uses TRBV28 and TRBJ2-5; possibly TRBD1 or TRBD2 for D (5 bases each). Germline V CDR1 and CDR2: MDHEN, SYDVKM. V was pared by 3 bases and J by 5 bases, with 22 bases between. The CDR3 loop spans 17 amino acids. Filled out from reference TRBV28 and TRBJ2-5, the complete variable domain reads DVKVTQSSRYLVKRTGEKVFLECVQDMDHENMFWYRQDPGLGLRLIYFSYDVKMKEKGDIPEGYSVSREKKERFSLILESASTNQTSMYLCASSFPRGVSRVETQYFGPGTRLLVL.